The 21 T cell receptor beta chains reported below all come from one sample, sequenced in a study of Graves' ophthalmopathy and Graves' hyperthyroidism. The TCR beta CDR3 regions underwent amplification from RNA transcripts. An opening RT-PCR round employed HTBI primers and preceded a second-round multiplex PCR. A single record per CDR3 protein comes from TCRdb applying MiXCR to the multiplex PCR reads. This repertoire shows around 1,200,000 distinct CDR3 sequences, approximately 35% found once; its top ten account for 11%. Sequencing was done on a sample of peripheral blood or thyroid tissue (not recorded which). The source is an adult man with Graves' hyperthyroidism.

This chain connects TRBV12-3 or TRBV12-4 to TRBJ2-7, with D unclear. V lost 7 bases to trimming and J lost 4 bases, with 11 bases between them. This CDR3 is built from 12 residues. The CDR3 DNA reads TGTGCCAGCATGGGCAGGTCTTACGAGCAGTACTTC. Amino acid sequence: CASMGRSYEQYF.

Comment on this clonotype: A much more abundant neighbour one base away suggests this may be a read error. The gene calls are TRBV9 and TRBJ1-1; maybe TRBD1 (5 bases). The CDR3 is 14 residues long. V was trimmed by 5 bases and J by 1 base, leaving 12 bases between them. From germline, CDR1 is SGDLS and CDR2 YYNGEE. The CDR3 DNA reads as TGTGCCAGCAGTGCAGGACACTCGAACACTGAAGCTTTCTTT. It codes for CASSAGHSNTEAFF.

The rearrangement links TRBV6-5 to TRBJ1-2; D is ambiguous. V lost 5 bases to trimming and J lost 8 bases, with 12 bases between them. The CDR3 loop spans 12 amino acids. In germline, CDR1 is MNHEY, CDR2 SVGAGI. The CDR3 spells CASSIPVRGYTF. Here the CDR3 DNA reads TGTGCCAGCAGTATCCCCGTGAGGGGCTACACCTTC.

The chain combines TRBV29-1 with TRBJ1-1; 8 positions match TRBD1. This CDR3 is built from 12 residues. Germline V lookup: CDR1 SQVTM, CDR2 ANQGSEA. V was pared by 4 bases and J by 6 bases, with 4 bases of the junction left unmatched. The CDR3 region has the DNA TGCAGCGTTGGCGTACAGGGGGCTGAAGCTTTCTTT. Amino acid sequence: CSVGVQGAEAFF. The variable domain in full, with the rest retrieved from reference TRBV29-1 and TRBJ1-1, is SAVISQKPSRDICQRGTSLTIQCQVDSQVTMMFWYRQQPGQSLTLIATANQGSEATYESGFVIDKFPISRPNLTFSTLTVSNMSPEDSSIYLCSVGVQGAEAFFGQGTRLTVV.

Only one count was recorded for this clonotype. This chain connects TRBV28 to TRBJ2-7, with 11 bases identical to TRBD2. J gave up 4 bases and V 6 bases, and 11 bases lay outside the gene matches. Looked up from germline, CDR1 is MDHEN and CDR2 is SYDVKM. The CDR3 runs 16 residues. This chain's CDR3 is CASSAPGTSGNYEQYF. The DNA of the CDR3 is TGTGCCAGCAGCGCACCCGGGACTAGCGGAAATTACGAGCAGTACTTC.

This clonotype was detected a few times. The chain combines TRBV7-9 with TRBJ1-1; a weak D match, TRBD1 (5 bases). This CDR3 spans 15 amino acids. V dropped 4 bases and J dropped 0 bases, with 12 bases sitting between them. Germline V gene data show CDR1 as SEHNR and CDR2 as FQNEAQ (reference sequence). DNA for the CDR3: TGTGCCAGCAGCTCAGTTCGGGGGGTGAACACTGAAGCTTTCTTT. This gives the protein CASSSVRGVNTEAFF.

The CDR3 here is CALLAGGGNYEQYF. In DNA form, the CDR3 reads TGTGCCTTATTAGCGGGAGGTGGGAACTACGAGCAGTACTTC. The V and J genes are TRBV10-3 and TRBJ2-7, with 10 nucleotides matching TRBD2. J lost 3 bases, V lost 11 bases, and 10 bases had no gene match. Per the germline V gene, CDR1 is ENHRY and CDR2 is SYGVKD. The CDR3 covers 14 residues.

This chain connects TRBV10-3 to TRBJ2-5; 12 bases fit TRBD2. The CDR3 is made up of 14 amino acids. With 8 bases clipped from V and 5 bases from J, the junction kept 6 bases outside the gene matches. Looked up from germline, CDR1 is ENHRY and CDR2 is SYGVKD. The CDR3 nucleotides are TGTGCCATCGGGCCTAGCGGGGGGGCGGAGACCCAGTACTTC. It encodes CAIGPSGGAETQYF.

This clonotype was counted ten times or more. The rearrangement links TRBV20-1 to TRBJ2-7; 11 positions match TRBD1. The germline V gene encodes CDR1 DFQATT and CDR2 SNEGSKA (reference sequence). V shed 0 bases and J 7 bases; nucleotides not matched to a gene: 8. The CDR3 sequence is 15 residues long. DNA of the CDR3: TGCAGTGCTAGAGAAAGGACAGGGGGCTTGAGGGAGCAGTACTTC. Its translation is CSARERTGGLREQYF.

This chain connects TRBV18 to TRBJ2-7, with 8 bases identical to TRBD2. Germline CDR1 and CDR2: KGHSH and LQKENI. The V and J ends lost 0 bases and 5 bases, in that order; junction bases with no gene match: 6. This CDR3 is built from 15 residues. The CDR3 region has the DNA TGTGCCAGCTCACCACCCTCCAGCGGGAGCCACGAGCAGTACTTC. Translated, it gives CASSPPSSGSHEQYF.

This clonotype was counted ten times or more. This chain uses TRBV29-1 with TRBJ1-1, with D perhaps matching TRBD1 (5 bases). Germline lookup yields CDR1 SQVTM and CDR2 ANQGSEA. Trimming pared 7 bases from V and 5 bases from J, leaving 17 bases between. The CDR3 has 13 amino acids. The CDR3 coding sequence is TGCAGCGCCGCCGGGGGGAAGGGGACTGAAGCTTTCTTT. Protein: CSAAGGKGTEAFF.

Ten or more counts support this clonotype. The genes are TRBV25-1 and TRBJ1-2, with TRBD1 as a possible D gene (5 bases). Per germline, CDR1 MGHDK and CDR2 SYGVNS. The germline V and J ends were trimmed by 2 bases and 7 bases, with 14 bases remaining between them. This CDR3 contains 14 residues. The chain's CDR3 is CASSEGPGNFGYTF. In DNA form, the CDR3 reads TGTGCCAGCAGTGAAGGTCCAGGGAATTTTGGCTACACCTTC.

Ten or more counts support this clonotype. This sequence joins TRBV4-1 and TRBJ2-5; D gene unclear. This CDR3 has 14 residues. V was cut by 0 bases and J by 2 bases, with 7 bases left in between. Germline lookup yields CDR1 MGHRA and CDR2 YSYEKL. The DNA of the CDR3 is TGCGCCAGCAGCCAAGACCCAGCTCAAGAGACCCAGTACTTC. This encodes CASSQDPAQETQYF.

This clonotype was counted at least ten times. The CDR3 loop reads CSVVDRGKNKEQYF. CDR3 bases: TGCAGCGTTGTGGACAGGGGTAAAAATAAGGAGCAGTACTTC. V and J are TRBV29-1 and TRBJ2-7, with TRBD1 matching over 9 bases. Germline loops: CDR1 SQVTM, CDR2 ANQGSEA. This CDR3 is built from 14 residues. The junction had 11 bases not matched to a gene; V was cut back by 4 bases and J by 7 bases.

The chain links TRBV15 to TRBJ1-1; D unresolved. This CDR3 is 14 amino acids long. CDR1 and CDR2 from the germline V gene are LNHNV and YYDKDF (reference sequence). V was shortened by 1 base and J by 4 bases, with 10 bases between the two germline ends. The chain's CDR3 is CATSRGAGFTEAFF. CDR3 sequence (DNA): TGTGCCACCAGCAGAGGTGCGGGGTTCACTGAAGCTTTCTTT.

This clonotype was seen repeatedly, ten times or more. The chain couples TRBV29-1 to TRBJ1-4; possible D gene TRBD1, 5 bases. Germline V lookup: CDR1 SQVTM, CDR2 ANQGSEA. The CDR3 loop spans 13 amino acids. V was trimmed by 2 bases and J by 8 bases, leaving 12 bases between them. The CDR3 nucleotides are TGCAGCGTTGAACCAGGGCTTGGGGAAAAACTGTTTTTT. This sequence encodes CSVEPGLGEKLFF.

Many counts were recorded for this clonotype. The chain joins TRBV20-1 to TRBJ2-7, with 7 bases fitting TRBD1. Germline V lookup: CDR1 DFQATT, CDR2 SNEGSKA (reference sequence). The CDR3 spans 15 residues. Trimming removed 3 bases from V and 1 base from J; junction bases left unmatched: 9. CDR3 DNA sequence: TGCAGTGCTAGGTCACGGGACAGCGTTTCCTACGAGCAGTACTTC. Its translation: CSARSRDSVSYEQYF.

This clonotype was seen only once. This rearrangement joins TRBV9 to TRBJ2-7; 7 bases line up with TRBD1. The germline V gene encodes CDR1 SGDLS and CDR2 YYNGEE. The CDR3 sequence is 15 residues long. V lost 3 bases and J lost 0; bases outside the gene matches: 6. CDR3 nucleotide sequence: TGTGCCAGCAGCGCTAAGGGGGACAGCTCCTACGAGCAGTACTTC. Protein product: CASSAKGDSSYEQYF.

This clonotype was recorded many times. The chain combines TRBV10-3 with TRBJ2-5, with TRBD1 matching 7 bases. V lost 4 bases and J lost 5; bases outside the gene matches: 7. Germline values: CDR1 ENHRY, CDR2 SYGVKD. This CDR3 is 14 amino acids long. The DNA for the CDR3 is TGTGCCATCAGTGGACAGGGAAATCGCGAGACCCAGTACTTC. Its translation: CAISGQGNRETQYF.

This rearrangement joins TRBV7-2 to TRBJ2-5; no clear D. The CDR3 is 15 residues long. CDR1 is SGHTA, CDR2 FQGNSA, per germline. V was cut by 5 bases and J by 2 bases, with 15 bases left in between. The CDR3 region is CASSQTPGSQETQYF. The CDR3 region has the DNA TGTGCCAGCAGCCAGACCCCGGGCAGTCAAGAGACCCAGTACTTC. Variable domain in full (rest from reference TRBV7-2 and TRBJ2-5): GAGVSQSPSNKVTEKGKDVELRCDPISGHTALYWYRQSLGQGLEFLIYFQGNSAPDKSGLPSDRFSAERTGGSVSTLTIQRTQQEDSAVYLCASSQTPGSQETQYFGPGTRLLVL.

In this sample, this clonotype turned up many times. CDR3 in DNA: TGTGCCAGCAGTCGAGTTGGAAACACCATATATTTT. Translation gives CASSRVGNTIYF. This chain uses TRBV12-3 or TRBV12-4 with TRBJ1-3; D not resolved. CDR3 length: 12 residues. V lost 5 bases to trimming and J lost 3 bases, with 5 bases between them.